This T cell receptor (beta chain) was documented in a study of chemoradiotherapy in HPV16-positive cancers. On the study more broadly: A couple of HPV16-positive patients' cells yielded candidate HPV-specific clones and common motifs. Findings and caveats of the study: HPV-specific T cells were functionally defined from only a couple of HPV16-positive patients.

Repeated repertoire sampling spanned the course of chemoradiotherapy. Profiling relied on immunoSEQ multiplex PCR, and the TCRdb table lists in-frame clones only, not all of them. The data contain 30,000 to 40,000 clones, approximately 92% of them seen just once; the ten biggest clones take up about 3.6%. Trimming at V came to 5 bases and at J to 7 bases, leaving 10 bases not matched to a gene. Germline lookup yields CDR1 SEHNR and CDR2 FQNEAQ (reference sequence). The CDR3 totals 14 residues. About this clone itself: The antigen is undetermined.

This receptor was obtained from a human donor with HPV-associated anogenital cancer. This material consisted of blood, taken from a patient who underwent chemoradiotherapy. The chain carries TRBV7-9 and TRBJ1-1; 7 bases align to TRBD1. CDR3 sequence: CASSPRTGGHEAFF. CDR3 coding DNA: TGTGCCAGCAGCCCTCGGACAGGCGGACATGAAGCTTTCTTT.